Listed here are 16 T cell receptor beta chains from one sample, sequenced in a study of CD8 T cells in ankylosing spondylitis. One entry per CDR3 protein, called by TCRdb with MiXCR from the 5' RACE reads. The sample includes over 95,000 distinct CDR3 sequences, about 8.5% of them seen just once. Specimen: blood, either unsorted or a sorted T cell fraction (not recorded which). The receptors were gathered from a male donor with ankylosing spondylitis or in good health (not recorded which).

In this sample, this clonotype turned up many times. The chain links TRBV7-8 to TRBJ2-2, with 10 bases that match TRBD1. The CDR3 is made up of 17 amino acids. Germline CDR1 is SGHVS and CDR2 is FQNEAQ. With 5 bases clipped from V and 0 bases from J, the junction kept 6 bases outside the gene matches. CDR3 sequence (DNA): TGTGCCAGCAGCGCGGACAGGGGGAAGGCGAACACCGGGGAGCTGTTTTTT. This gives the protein CASSADRGKANTGELFF.

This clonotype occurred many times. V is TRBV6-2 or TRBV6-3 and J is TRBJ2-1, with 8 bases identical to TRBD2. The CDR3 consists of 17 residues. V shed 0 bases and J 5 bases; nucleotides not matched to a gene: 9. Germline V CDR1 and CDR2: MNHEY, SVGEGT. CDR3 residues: CASSYSSRRGVNNEQFF. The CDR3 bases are TGTGCCAGCAGTTACTCGAGTAGGCGGGGGGTAAACAATGAGCAGTTCTTC.

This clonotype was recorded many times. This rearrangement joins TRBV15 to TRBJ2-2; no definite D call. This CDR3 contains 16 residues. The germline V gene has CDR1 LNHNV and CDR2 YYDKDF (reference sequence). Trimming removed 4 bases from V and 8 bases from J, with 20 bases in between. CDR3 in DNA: TGTGCCACCAGCAAGGAGTTTTTGGCGGTCTCGGGGGAGCTGTTTTTT. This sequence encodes CATSKEFLAVSGELFF.

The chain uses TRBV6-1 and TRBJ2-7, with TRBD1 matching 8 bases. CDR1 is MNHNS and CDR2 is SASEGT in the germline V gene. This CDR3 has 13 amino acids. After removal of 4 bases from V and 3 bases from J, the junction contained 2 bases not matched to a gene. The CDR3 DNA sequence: TGTGCCAGCAGTGCAGGGGGCGGCTACGAGCAGTACTTC. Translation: CASSAGGGYEQYF.

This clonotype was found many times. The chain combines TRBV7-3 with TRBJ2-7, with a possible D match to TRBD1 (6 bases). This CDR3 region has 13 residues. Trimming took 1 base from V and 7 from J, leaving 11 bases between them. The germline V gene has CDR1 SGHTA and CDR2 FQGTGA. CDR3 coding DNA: TGTGCCAGCAGCTTAAACAGGGACGGTGAGCAGTACTTC. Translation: CASSLNRDGEQYF.

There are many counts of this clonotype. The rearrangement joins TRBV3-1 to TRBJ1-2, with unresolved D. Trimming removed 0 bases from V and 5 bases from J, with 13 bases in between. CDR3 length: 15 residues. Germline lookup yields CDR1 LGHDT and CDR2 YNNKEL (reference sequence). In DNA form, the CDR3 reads TGTGCCAGCAGCCAAGACTTGGGTCAGACATATGGCTACACCTTC. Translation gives CASSQDLGQTYGYTF.

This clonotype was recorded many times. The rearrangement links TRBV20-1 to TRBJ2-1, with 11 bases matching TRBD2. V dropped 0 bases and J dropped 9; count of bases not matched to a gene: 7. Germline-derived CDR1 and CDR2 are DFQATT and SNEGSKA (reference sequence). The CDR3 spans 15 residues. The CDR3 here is CSARDRRLAGGEQFF. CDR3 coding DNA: TGCAGTGCTAGAGATCGCCGGCTAGCGGGAGGTGAGCAGTTCTTC.

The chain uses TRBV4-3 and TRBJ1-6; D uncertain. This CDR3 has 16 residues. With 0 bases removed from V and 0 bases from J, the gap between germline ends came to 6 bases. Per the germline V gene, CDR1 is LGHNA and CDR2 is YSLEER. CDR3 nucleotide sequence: TGCGCCAGCAGCCAAGACCGGGCCTCCTATAATTCACCCCTCCACTTT. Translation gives CASSQDRASYNSPLHF.

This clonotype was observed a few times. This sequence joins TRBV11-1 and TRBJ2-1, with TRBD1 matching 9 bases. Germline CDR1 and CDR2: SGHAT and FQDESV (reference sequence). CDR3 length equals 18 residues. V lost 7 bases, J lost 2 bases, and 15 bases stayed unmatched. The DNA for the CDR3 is TGTGCCAGCACAACTTGGGGGCGGGACAGGGTGACCTACAATGAGCAGTTCTTC. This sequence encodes CASTTWGRDRVTYNEQFF.

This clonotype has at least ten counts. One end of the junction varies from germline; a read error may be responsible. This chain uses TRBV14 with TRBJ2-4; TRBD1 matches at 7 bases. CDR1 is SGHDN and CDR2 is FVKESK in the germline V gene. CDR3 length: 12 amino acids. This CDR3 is CASSQSTGIFFF. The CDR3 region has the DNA TGTGCCAGCAGCCAGTCGACAGGGATCTTCTTCTTC.

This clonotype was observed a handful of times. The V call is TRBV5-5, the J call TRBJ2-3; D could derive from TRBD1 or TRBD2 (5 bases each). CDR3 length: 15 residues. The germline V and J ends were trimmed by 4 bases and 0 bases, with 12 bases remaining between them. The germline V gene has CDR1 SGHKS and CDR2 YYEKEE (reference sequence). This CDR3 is CASSRDALSTDTQYF. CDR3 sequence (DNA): TGTGCCAGCAGCAGGGACGCGCTGAGCACAGATACGCAGTATTTT.

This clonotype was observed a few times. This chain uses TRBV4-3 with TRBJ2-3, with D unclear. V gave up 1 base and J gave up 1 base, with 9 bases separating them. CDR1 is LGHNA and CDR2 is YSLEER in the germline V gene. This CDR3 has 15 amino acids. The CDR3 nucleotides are TGCGCCAGCAGCCAAGGGTTCTCCGGCACAGATACGCAGTATTTT. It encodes CASSQGFSGTDTQYF.

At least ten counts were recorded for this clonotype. In DNA form, the CDR3 reads TGTGCCAGCAGGGGAGGGACAGATACGCAGTATTTT. Amino acid sequence: CASRGGTDTQYF. V and J are TRBV9 and TRBJ2-3, with TRBD2 matching over 7 bases. Losses at the gene ends were 5 bases for V and 3 bases for J; bases not matched to a gene: 0. This CDR3 contains 12 residues. Germline loops: CDR1 SGDLS, CDR2 YYNGEE.

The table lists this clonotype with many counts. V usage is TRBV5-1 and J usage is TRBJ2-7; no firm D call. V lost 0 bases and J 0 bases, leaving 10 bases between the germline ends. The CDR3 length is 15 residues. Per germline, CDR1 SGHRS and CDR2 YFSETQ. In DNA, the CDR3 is TGCGCCAGCAGCTTGGATCGGCACCGCTCCTACGAGCAGTACTTC. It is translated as CASSLDRHRSYEQYF.

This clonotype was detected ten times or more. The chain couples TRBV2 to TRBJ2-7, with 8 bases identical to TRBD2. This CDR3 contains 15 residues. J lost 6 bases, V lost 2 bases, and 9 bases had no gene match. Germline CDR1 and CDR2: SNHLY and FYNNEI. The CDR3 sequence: CASSELSGNTGEQYF. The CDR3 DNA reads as TGTGCCAGCAGTGAACTTAGCGGGAACACGGGCGAGCAGTACTTC.

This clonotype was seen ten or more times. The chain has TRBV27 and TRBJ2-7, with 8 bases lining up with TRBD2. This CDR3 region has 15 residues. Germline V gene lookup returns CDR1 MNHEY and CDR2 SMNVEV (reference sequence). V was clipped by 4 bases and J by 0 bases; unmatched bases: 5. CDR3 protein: CASSSSGGTSYEQYF. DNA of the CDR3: TGTGCCAGCAGTTCCAGCGGGGGCACCTCCTACGAGCAGTACTTC.